This record looks at one TCR beta chain sequence and its context. Original data processing: Reference gene primer amplification yielded estimated nucleated cell counts. This table comes from immunoSEQ multiplex PCR, and its TCRdb copy is limited to in-frame clones, with some not included. The V and J calls and clone size were taken over from that table, and D and trimming were inferred from the DNA. The data show around 150,000 clones, about 82% seen once. The data derive from a study of blood T cell repertoires in COVID-19. About the research overall: Whether acute or convalescent, the COVID-19 samples came from the United States, Italy and Spain. Sources were T cells, B-cell-depleted T cells, or PBMCs; the material itself was cDNA or gDNA.

CDR3 length: 12 residues. Germline V gene data show CDR1 as KGHDR and CDR2 as SFDVKD. The V and J ends lost 4 bases and 8 bases respectively, with 10 bases between them. Sequencing input: peripheral blood. This clonotype was obtained from a woman at least 80 years old with active or convalescent COVID-19. The V and J genes are TRBV24-1 and TRBJ1-2; D uncertain. CDR3 bases: TGTGCCACCAGTGAGTCGGGGTCCGGCTACACCTTC. This gives the protein CATSESGSGYTF.